The 2 T cell receptor beta chains presented below share a single source sample, sequenced in a study of blood T cell repertoires in COVID-19. TCRdb's table, derived via immunoSEQ multiplex PCR, lists solely in-frame clones and lacks some. The sample lists 200,000 to 250,000 clones, roughly 86% seen once, with less than 3.5% in the top ten. Material for sequencing was peripheral blood. All receptors come from a woman aged 60-75 years with acute or convalescent COVID-19.

The rearrangement links TRBV9 to TRBJ1-3, with a tentative D call TRBD1 (6 bases). Germline V gene sequence: CDR1 SGDLS, CDR2 YYNGEE. V was clipped by 4 bases and J by 4 bases, with 15 bases between them. The CDR3 is 15 amino acids. DNA for the CDR3: TGTGCCAGCAGCACACACACGGGGGGCGGAAACACCATATATTTT. It specifies CASSTHTGGGNTIYF.

The chain links TRBV3-1 (or the pseudogene TRBV3-2) to TRBJ2-2, with D possibly being TRBD2 (5 bases). The V end was cut by 6 bases, the J end by 2 bases, with 13 bases between. CDR3 size: 15 residues. The germline CDR1 and CDR2 sequences are LGHDT and YNNKEL (reference sequence). In DNA form, the CDR3 reads TGTGCCAGCAGTAAACCGGGATTAAACACCGGGGAGCTGTTTTTT. Protein: CASSKPGLNTGELFF.